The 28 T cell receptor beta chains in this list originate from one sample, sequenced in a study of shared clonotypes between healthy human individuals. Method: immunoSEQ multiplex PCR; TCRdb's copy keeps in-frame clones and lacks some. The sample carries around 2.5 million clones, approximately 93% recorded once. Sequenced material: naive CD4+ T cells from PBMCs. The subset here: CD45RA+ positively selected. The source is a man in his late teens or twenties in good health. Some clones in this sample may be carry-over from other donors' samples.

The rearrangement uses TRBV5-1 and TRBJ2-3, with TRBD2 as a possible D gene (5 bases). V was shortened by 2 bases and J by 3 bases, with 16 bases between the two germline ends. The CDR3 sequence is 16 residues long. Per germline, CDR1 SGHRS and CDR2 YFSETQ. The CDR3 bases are TGCGCCAGCAGCTTACGACCCACCGGAGGAACAGATACGCAGTATTTT. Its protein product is CASSLRPTGGTDTQYF.

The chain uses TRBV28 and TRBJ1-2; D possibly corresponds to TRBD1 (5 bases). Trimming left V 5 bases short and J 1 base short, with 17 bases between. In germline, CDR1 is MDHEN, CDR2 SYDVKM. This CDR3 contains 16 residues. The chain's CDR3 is CASSPREGRGNYGYTF. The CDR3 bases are TGTGCCAGCAGTCCGCGTGAGGGGCGGGGTAACTATGGCTACACCTTC.

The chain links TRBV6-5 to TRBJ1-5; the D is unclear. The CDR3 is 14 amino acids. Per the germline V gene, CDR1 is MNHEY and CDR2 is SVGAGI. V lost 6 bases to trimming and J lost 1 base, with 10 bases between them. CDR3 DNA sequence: TGTGCCAGCAGCAAGGGTAGGAGCAATCAGCCCCAGCATTTT. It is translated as CASSKGRSNQPQHF.

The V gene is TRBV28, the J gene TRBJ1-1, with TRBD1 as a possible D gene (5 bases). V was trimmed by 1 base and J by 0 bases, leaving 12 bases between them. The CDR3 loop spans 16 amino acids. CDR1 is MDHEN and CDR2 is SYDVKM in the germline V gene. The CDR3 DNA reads TGTGCCAGCAGTTTATCGGGGCGACTACTGAACACTGAAGCTTTCTTT. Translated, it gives CASSLSGRLLNTEAFF.

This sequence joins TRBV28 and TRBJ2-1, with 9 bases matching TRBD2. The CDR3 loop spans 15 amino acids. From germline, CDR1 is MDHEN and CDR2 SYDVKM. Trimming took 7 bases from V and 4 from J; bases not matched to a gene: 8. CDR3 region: CASISWAGGYNEQFF. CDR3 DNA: TGTGCCAGCATCAGTTGGGCGGGAGGGTACAATGAGCAGTTCTTC.

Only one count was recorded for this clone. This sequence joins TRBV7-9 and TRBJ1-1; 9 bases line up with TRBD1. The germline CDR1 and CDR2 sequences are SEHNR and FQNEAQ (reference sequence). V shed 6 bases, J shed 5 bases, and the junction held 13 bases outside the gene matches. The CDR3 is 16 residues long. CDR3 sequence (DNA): TGTGCCAGCAGTCAACCGGGACAGGGAGTGAGGACTGAAGCTTTCTTT. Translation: CASSQPGQGVRTEAFF.

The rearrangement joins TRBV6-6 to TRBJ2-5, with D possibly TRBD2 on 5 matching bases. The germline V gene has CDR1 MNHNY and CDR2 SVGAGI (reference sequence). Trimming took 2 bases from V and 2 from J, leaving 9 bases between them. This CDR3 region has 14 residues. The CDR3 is CASSYRELQETQYF. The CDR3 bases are TGTGCCAGCAGTTACCGGGAACTACAAGAGACCCAGTACTTC.

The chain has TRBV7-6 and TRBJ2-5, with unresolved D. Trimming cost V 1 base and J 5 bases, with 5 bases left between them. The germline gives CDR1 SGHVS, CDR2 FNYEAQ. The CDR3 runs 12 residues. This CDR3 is CASSLEWETQYF. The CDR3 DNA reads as TGTGCCAGCAGCTTAGAATGGGAGACCCAGTACTTC.

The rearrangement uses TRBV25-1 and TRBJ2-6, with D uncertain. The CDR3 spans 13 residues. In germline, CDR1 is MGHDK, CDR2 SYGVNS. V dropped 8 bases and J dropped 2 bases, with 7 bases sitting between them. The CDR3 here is CASASPGANVLTF. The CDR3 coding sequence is TGTGCCAGCGCATCCCCTGGGGCCAACGTCCTGACTTTC.

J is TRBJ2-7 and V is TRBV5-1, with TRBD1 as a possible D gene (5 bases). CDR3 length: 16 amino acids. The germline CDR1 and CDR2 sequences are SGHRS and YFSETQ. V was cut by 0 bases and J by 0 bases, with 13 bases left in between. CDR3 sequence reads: CASSLVVQASSYEQYF. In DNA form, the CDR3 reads TGCGCCAGCAGCTTGGTAGTACAGGCTAGCTCCTACGAGCAGTACTTC. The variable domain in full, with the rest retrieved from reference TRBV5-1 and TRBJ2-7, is KAGVTQTPRYLIKTRGQQVTLSCSPISGHRSVSWYQQTPGQGLQFLFEYFSETQRNKGNFPGRFSGRQFSNSRSEMNVSTLELGDSALYLCASSLVVQASSYEQYFGPGTRLTVT.

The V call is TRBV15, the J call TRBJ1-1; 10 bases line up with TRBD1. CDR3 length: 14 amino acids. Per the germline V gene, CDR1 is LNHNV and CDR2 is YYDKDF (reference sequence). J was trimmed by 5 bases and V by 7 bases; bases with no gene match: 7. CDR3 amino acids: CATKPTGGLTEAFF. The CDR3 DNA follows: TGTGCCACCAAGCCGACAGGGGGCTTGACTGAAGCTTTCTTT.

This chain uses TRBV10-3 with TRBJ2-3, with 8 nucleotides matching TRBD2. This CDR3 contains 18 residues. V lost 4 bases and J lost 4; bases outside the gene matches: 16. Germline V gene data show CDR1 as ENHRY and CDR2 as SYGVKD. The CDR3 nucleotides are TGTGCCATCAGTGCTCGGGGGGGTCAGCGGGAGCGTGCAGATACGCAGTATTTT. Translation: CAISARGGQRERADTQYF.

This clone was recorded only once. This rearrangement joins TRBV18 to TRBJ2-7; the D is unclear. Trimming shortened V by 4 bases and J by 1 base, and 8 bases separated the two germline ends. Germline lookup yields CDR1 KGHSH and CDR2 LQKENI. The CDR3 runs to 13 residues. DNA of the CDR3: TGTGCCAGCTCACGACTCATGTCCTACGAGCAGTACTTC. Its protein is CASSRLMSYEQYF.

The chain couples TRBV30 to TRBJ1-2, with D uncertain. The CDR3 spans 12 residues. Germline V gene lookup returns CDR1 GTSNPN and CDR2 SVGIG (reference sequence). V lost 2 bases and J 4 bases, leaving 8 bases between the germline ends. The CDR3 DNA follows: TGTGCCTGGAGTATGGGTTCCTATGGCTACACCTTC. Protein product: CAWSMGSYGYTF. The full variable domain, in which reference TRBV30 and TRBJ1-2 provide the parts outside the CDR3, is SQTIHQWPATLVQPVGSPLSLECTVEGTSNPNLYWYRQAAGRGLQLLFYSVGIGQISSEVPQNLSASRPQDRQFILSSKKLLLSDSGFYLCAWSMGSYGYTFGSGTRLTVV.

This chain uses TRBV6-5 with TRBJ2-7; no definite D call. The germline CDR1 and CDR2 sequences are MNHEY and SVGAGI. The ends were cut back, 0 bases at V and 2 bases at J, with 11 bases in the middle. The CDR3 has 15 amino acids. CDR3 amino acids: CASSYSLDGTYEQYF. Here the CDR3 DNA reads TGTGCCAGCAGTTACTCCCTGGACGGAACCTACGAGCAGTACTTC.

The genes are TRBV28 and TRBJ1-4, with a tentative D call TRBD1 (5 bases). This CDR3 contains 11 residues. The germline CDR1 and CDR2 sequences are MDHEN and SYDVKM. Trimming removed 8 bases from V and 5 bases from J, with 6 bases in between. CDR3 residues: CASEGNEKLFF. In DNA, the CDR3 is TGTGCCAGCGAGGGGAATGAAAAACTGTTTTTT.

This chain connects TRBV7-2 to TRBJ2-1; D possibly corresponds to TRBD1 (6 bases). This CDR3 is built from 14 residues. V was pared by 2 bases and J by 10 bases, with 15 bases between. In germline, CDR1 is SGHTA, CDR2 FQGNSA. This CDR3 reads CASSLQNRDTEQFF. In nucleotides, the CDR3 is TGTGCCAGCAGCTTACAGAACCGGGACACCGAGCAGTTCTTC.

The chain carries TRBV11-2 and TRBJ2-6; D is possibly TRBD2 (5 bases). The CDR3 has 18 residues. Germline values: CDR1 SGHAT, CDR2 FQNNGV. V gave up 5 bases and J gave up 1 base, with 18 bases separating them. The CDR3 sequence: CASSKIGLRISGANVLTF. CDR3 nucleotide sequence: TGTGCCAGCAGCAAAATCGGACTCAGAATTTCTGGGGCCAACGTCCTGACTTTC.

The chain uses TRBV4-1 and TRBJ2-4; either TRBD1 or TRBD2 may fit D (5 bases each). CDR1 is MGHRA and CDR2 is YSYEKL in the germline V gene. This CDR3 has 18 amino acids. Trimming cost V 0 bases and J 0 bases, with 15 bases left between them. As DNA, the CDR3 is TGCGCCAGCAGCCAAGAGGGGCTGGACTCCCTAGCCAAAAACATTCAGTACTTC. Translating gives CASSQEGLDSLAKNIQYF.

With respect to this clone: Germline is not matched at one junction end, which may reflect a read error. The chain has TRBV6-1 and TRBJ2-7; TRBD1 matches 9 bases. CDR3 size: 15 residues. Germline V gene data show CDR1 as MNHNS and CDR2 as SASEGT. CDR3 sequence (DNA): TGTGCCAGCAGTGAAGGTACGGGACAGGGAACTCCCCACCGCTTC. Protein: CASSEGTGQGTPHRF.

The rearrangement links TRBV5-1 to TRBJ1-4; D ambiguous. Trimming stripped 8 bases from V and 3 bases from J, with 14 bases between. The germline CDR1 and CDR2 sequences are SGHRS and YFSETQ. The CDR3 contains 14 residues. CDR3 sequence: CASTPGQANEKLFF. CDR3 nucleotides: TGCGCCAGTACCCCGGGCCAGGCTAATGAAAAACTGTTTTTT.

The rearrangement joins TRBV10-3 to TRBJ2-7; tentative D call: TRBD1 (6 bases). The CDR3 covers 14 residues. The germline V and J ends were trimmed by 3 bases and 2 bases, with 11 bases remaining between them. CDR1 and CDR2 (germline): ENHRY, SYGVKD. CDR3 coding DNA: TGTGCCATCAGTGAAAGGACAGACCCCTACGAGCAGTACTTC. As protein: CAISERTDPYEQYF.

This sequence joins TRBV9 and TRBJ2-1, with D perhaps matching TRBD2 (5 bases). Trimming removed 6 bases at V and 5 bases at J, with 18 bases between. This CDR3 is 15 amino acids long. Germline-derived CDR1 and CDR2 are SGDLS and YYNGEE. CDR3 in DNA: TGTGCCAGCACCAAGAGGGCAGCGGTGAACAATGAGCAGTTCTTC. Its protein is CASTKRAAVNNEQFF.

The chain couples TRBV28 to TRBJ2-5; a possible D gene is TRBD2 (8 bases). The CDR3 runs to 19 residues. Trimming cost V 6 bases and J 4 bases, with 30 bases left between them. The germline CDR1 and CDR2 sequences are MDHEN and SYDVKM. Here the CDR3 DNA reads TGTGCCAGCAGCCTCAGACAGGGAATTAGAGCGGGAGACGGAGAGACCCAGTACTTC. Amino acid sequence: CASSLRQGIRAGDGETQYF. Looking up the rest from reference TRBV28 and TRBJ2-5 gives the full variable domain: DVKVTQSSRYLVKRTGEKVFLECVQDMDHENMFWYRQDPGLGLRLIYFSYDVKMKEKGDIPEGYSVSREKKERFSLILESASTNQTSMYLCASSLRQGIRAGDGETQYFGPGTRLLVL.

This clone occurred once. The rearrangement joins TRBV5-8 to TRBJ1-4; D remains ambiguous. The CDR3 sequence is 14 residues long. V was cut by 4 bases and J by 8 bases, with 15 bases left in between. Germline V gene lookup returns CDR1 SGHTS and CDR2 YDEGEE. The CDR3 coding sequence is TGTGCCAGCAGCGATGGTTACAGTGGGGAAAAACTGTTTTTT. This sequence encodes CASSDGYSGEKLFF. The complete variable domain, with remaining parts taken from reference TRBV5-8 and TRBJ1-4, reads EAGVTQSPTHLIKTRGQQATLRCSPISGHTSVYWYQQALGLGLQFLLWYDEGEERNRGNFPPRFSGRQFPNYSSELNVNALELEDSALYLCASSDGYSGEKLFFGSGTQLSVL.

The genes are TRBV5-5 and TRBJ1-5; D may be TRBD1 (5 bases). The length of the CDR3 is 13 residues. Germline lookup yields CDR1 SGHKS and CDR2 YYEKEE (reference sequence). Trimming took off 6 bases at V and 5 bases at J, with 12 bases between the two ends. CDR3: CASTFLGDQPQHF. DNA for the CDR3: TGTGCCAGCACCTTCTTAGGGGATCAGCCCCAGCATTTT.

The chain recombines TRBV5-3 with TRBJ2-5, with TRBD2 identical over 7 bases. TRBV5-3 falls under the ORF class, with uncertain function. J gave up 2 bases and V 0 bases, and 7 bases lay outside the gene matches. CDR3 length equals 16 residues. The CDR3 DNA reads TGTGCCAGAAGCTTGGAGGCGGGAGATTATCAAGAGACCCAGTACTTC. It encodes CARSLEAGDYQETQYF.

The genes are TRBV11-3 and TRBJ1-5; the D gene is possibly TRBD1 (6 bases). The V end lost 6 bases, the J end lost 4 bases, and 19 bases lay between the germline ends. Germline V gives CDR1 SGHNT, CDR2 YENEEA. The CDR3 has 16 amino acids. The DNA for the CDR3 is TGTGCCAGCAGAATTGGGGGCAGGGCTAGTAATCAGCCCCAGCATTTT. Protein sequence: CASRIGGRASNQPQHF.